Following are 32 T cell receptor beta chains from one sample sequenced in a study of identical twins. Each CDR3 protein is one row after TCRdb ran MiXCR on the 5' RACE reads. The table lists roughly 1,500,000 distinct CDR3 sequences, under 35% of them singletons. The material sequenced was cord blood. These receptors all come from a newborn girl in good health.

The genes are TRBV20-1 and TRBJ1-5, with D uncertain. V was pared by 1 base and J by 7 bases, with 8 bases between. Germline assignment: CDR1 DFQATT and CDR2 SNEGSKA (reference sequence). This CDR3 is 12 amino acids long. As DNA, the CDR3 is TGCAGTGCTAGAGTGGGGAGCCAGCCCCAGCATTTT. Its translation: CSARVGSQPQHF.

The chain uses TRBV25-1 and TRBJ2-3; TRBD1 is a possible D gene (6 bases). This CDR3 has 15 amino acids. V dropped 3 bases and J dropped 5 bases, with 15 bases sitting between them. Per the germline V gene, CDR1 is MGHDK and CDR2 is SYGVNS. CDR3: CASSDFRGAGDTQYF. In DNA, the CDR3 is TGTGCCAGCAGTGATTTCAGGGGCGCAGGAGATACGCAGTATTTT.

J is TRBJ2-3 and V is TRBV12-3 or TRBV12-4; D is possibly TRBD2 (5 bases). The CDR3 totals 14 residues. Trimming left V 10 bases short and J 4 bases short, with 18 bases between. CDR3 coding DNA: TGTGCCACGGAGGCCTTGGTGACCTCAGATACGCAGTATTTT. Encoded protein: CATEALVTSDTQYF.

The chain couples TRBV20-1 to TRBJ1-5; unclear D gene. Germline values: CDR1 DFQATT, CDR2 SNEGSKA (reference sequence). V dropped 1 base and J dropped 3 bases, with 19 bases sitting between them. This CDR3 region has 17 residues. CDR3 residues: CSARVTSYSVLNQPQHF. The CDR3 region has the DNA TGCAGTGCTAGAGTTACCAGTTACAGCGTTCTCAATCAGCCCCAGCATTTT.

V and J are TRBV5-1 and TRBJ1-1; the D is unclear. The ends were cut back, 1 base at V and 1 base at J, with 8 bases in the middle. This CDR3 is built from 14 residues. Per germline, CDR1 SGHRS and CDR2 YFSETQ. CDR3 coding DNA: TGCGCCAGCAGCTTGAGGCAGCAGAACACTGAAGCTTTCTTT. This sequence encodes CASSLRQQNTEAFF.

This chain connects TRBV3-1 to TRBJ2-5, with unresolved D. CDR3 length: 14 residues. V lost 1 base and J lost 4, with 10 bases in between. Germline V gene sequence: CDR1 LGHDT, CDR2 YNNKEL (reference sequence). CDR3 sequence: CASSQGVYRETQYF. Written as DNA, the CDR3 is TGTGCCAGCAGCCAAGGTGTATATCGAGAGACCCAGTACTTC.

V gene TRBV2 combines with J gene TRBJ2-7; 7 nucleotides agree with TRBD1. This CDR3 is built from 17 residues. Germline values: CDR1 SNHLY, CDR2 FYNNEI. Trimming removed 5 bases from V and 0 bases from J; junction bases left unmatched: 13. DNA of the CDR3: TGTGCCAGCAGTACCCCTGGGAAGGGGACAGCCTCCTACGAGCAGTACTTC. It encodes CASSTPGKGTASYEQYF.

This clonotype occurred a few times. V and J are TRBV5-1 and TRBJ1-2; 8 bases are a match to TRBD1. The trim removed 0 bases at V and 6 bases at J, leaving 4 bases unmatched. This CDR3 contains 14 residues. Germline V gene lookup returns CDR1 SGHRS and CDR2 YFSETQ. The CDR3 nucleotides are TGCGCCAGCAGCTTGGAAAACAGGGGGAATGGCTACACCTTC. The encoded protein is CASSLENRGNGYTF.

This clonotype has a single count. The chain is built from TRBV18 and TRBJ2-4, with 7 bases matching TRBD1. The last part of the DNA fits TRBJ2-7 better; the J call may be wrong. Germline CDR1 and CDR2: KGHSH and LQKENI. This CDR3 comprises 15 residues. The CDR3 here is CASSPLGQWDYEQYF. In nucleotides, the CDR3 is TGTGCCAGCTCACCATTGGGACAGTGGGACTACGAGCAGTACTTC.

The V and J genes are TRBV20-1 and TRBJ2-1; possibly TRBD2 for D (6 bases). The CDR3 is 11 residues long. In germline, CDR1 is DFQATT, CDR2 SNEGSKA (reference sequence). Trimming stripped 2 bases from V and 8 bases from J, with 7 bases between. CDR3 in amino acids: CSARPSDEQFF. CDR3 bases: TGCAGTGCTAGACCTAGCGATGAGCAGTTCTTC.

The chain couples TRBV6-1 to TRBJ2-5; 9 bases are shared with TRBD2. In germline, CDR1 is MNHNS, CDR2 SASEGT. The CDR3 runs 14 residues. Trimming removed 6 bases from V and 11 bases from J; junction bases left unmatched: 13. The CDR3 DNA reads TGTGCCAGCAGAGCCGGGACTAGCCTACAGGAGCAGTACTTC. The encoded protein is CASRAGTSLQEQYF.

The CDR3 sequence is CASSQEIRGLAPDTQYF. The CDR3 coding sequence is TGCGCCAGCAGCCAAGAAATAAGGGGACTAGCTCCAGATACGCAGTATTTT. The chain uses TRBV4-1 and TRBJ2-3; TRBD2 matches at 9 bases. This CDR3 contains 17 residues. Germline assignment: CDR1 MGHRA and CDR2 YSYEKL. Losses at the gene ends were 0 bases for V and 4 bases for J; bases not matched to a gene: 8.

This chain connects TRBV7-9 to TRBJ2-5; 9 nucleotides agree with TRBD1. CDR3 length: 15 amino acids. Germline CDR1 SEHNR, CDR2 FQNEAQ (reference sequence). V lost 5 bases and J lost 5; bases outside the gene matches: 9. This chain's CDR3 is CASSRTGETGETQYF. CDR3 coding DNA: TGTGCCAGCAGCCGGACAGGGGAAACTGGGGAGACCCAGTACTTC.

This clonotype was observed at least ten times. The chain is built from TRBV27 and TRBJ2-4; TRBD2 aligns across 7 bases. CDR1 and CDR2 (germline): MNHEY, SMNVEV (reference sequence). This CDR3 comprises 13 residues. V gave up 2 bases and J gave up 9 bases; unmatched junction bases: 4. The CDR3 nucleotides read TGTGCCAGCAGTTTAACAGCGGGACCCATTCAGTACTTC. The encoded protein is CASSLTAGPIQYF.

The chain is built from TRBV20-1 and TRBJ1-6; D remains ambiguous. The CDR3 is 16 amino acids. The germline V gene encodes CDR1 DFQATT and CDR2 SNEGSKA (reference sequence). V was trimmed by 1 base and J by 1 base, leaving 11 bases between them. In DNA form, the CDR3 reads TGCAGTGCTAGAGGCGGGGAAGAATCCTATAATTCACCCCTCCACTTT. Translated: CSARGGEESYNSPLHF.

The CDR3 DNA reads as TGTGCCAGCAGTTTTCGGGCAGGAGAAGCTTTCTTT. The encoded protein is CASSFRAGEAFF. The genes are TRBV12-3 or TRBV12-4 and TRBJ1-1; D not resolved. The CDR3 has 12 amino acids. The V end was cut by 3 bases, the J end by 8 bases, with 10 bases between.

This clonotype turned up a few times. V usage is TRBV24-1 and J usage is TRBJ2-1; weak D call: TRBD1 (6 bases). There are 15 residues in the CDR3. Trimming took off 6 bases at V and 5 bases at J, with 16 bases between the two ends. CDR1 is KGHDR, CDR2 SFDVKD, per germline. CDR3 sequence: CATSSLTTGNNEQFF. In nucleotides, the CDR3 is TGTGCCACCAGTTCCCTTACGACAGGTAACAATGAGCAGTTCTTC.

The J gene is TRBJ1-1, the V gene TRBV29-1; TRBD1 aligns across 10 bases. Trimming at V came to 4 bases and at J to 4 bases, leaving 15 bases not matched to a gene. Germline assignment: CDR1 SQVTM and CDR2 ANQGSEA. The CDR3 extends over 17 amino acids. The CDR3 protein is CSVASSGQGKGVTEAFF. CDR3 nucleotides: TGCAGCGTTGCCTCATCGGGACAGGGGAAGGGGGTCACTGAAGCTTTCTTT.

V and J are TRBV28 and TRBJ2-7; 10 nucleotides match TRBD1. V gave up 6 bases and J gave up 5 bases; unmatched junction bases: 7. The germline CDR1 and CDR2 sequences are MDHEN and SYDVKM. This CDR3 is 14 amino acids long. CDR3 sequence reads: CASSRDRGFDEQYF. The CDR3 coding sequence is TGTGCCAGCAGCCGGGACAGGGGTTTCGACGAGCAGTACTTC.

The sample holds a few counts of this clonotype. The rearrangement uses TRBV20-1 and TRBJ2-5; D gene uncertain. The CDR3 covers 11 residues. Germline V gene sequence: CDR1 DFQATT, CDR2 SNEGSKA (reference sequence). V was clipped by 6 bases and J by 5 bases, with 10 bases between them. The CDR3 region has the DNA TGCAGTGCGATCCCGGTGGAGACCCAGTACTTC. This codes for CSAIPVETQYF.

V is TRBV9 and J is TRBJ2-1; 8 bases agree with TRBD2. This CDR3 is 15 amino acids long. Trimming took 1 base from V and 6 from J; bases not matched to a gene: 6. Germline lookup yields CDR1 SGDLS and CDR2 YYNGEE. The CDR3 here is CASSVIPLAGNEQFF. As DNA, the CDR3 is TGTGCCAGCAGCGTAATCCCTCTAGCGGGCAATGAGCAGTTCTTC.

Concerning this clonotype: The junction differs from germline at one of its ends, possibly a read error. CDR3 in DNA: TGTGCCGGCAGCTTAAGCCTAGCGGCTAACAATGAGCAGTTCTTC. Translation gives CAGSLSLAANNEQFF. The rearrangement uses TRBV7-2 and TRBJ2-1, with TRBD2 matching over 7 bases. CDR1 SGHTA and CDR2 FQGNSA come from the germline V gene. This CDR3 contains 15 residues.

A single count supports this clonotype. V usage is TRBV3-1 and J usage is TRBJ2-2; TRBD2 aligns across 8 bases. CDR1 LGHDT and CDR2 YNNKEL come from the germline V gene (reference sequence). The CDR3 is made up of 14 amino acids. The J segment lost 7 bases and the V segment lost 11 bases, leaving 12 bases of the junction unmatched. The CDR3 region is CAVGSGRIFGELFF. In nucleotides, the CDR3 is TGTGCCGTAGGGAGCGGGAGAATATTCGGGGAGCTGTTTTTT. The variable domain in full, completed from reference TRBV3-1 and TRBJ2-2, reads DTAVSQTPKYLVTQMGNDKSIKCEQNLGHDTMYWYKQDSKKFLKIMFSYNNKELIINETVPNRFSPKSPDKAHLNLHINSLELGDSAVYFCAVGSGRIFGELFFGEGSRLTVL.

The V and J genes are TRBV10-3 and TRBJ1-1; TRBD1 might be the D (5 bases). The V gene's germline CDR1 is ENHRY and CDR2 SYGVKD. CDR3 size: 12 residues. V was trimmed by 3 bases and J by 7 bases, leaving 9 bases between them. The CDR3 nucleotides read TGTGCCATCAGTGAAGAGGGGTTTGAAGCTTTCTTT. Its translation is CAISEEGFEAFF.

This clonotype was observed many times. The chain couples TRBV20-1 to TRBJ2-1, with 9 nucleotides matching TRBD2. The CDR3 has 14 amino acids. With 1 base clipped from V and 3 bases from J, the junction kept 1 base outside the gene matches. The germline CDR1 and CDR2 sequences are DFQATT and SNEGSKA (reference sequence). The CDR3 bases are TGCAGTGCTAGAGGACTAGCGGTCTACAATGAGCAGTTCTTC. It codes for CSARGLAVYNEQFF.

The rearrangement links TRBV6-6 to TRBJ1-5; D is ambiguous. Looked up from germline, CDR1 is MNHNY and CDR2 is SVGAGI (reference sequence). The CDR3 runs to 14 residues. V was shortened by 7 bases and J by 0 bases, with 10 bases between the two germline ends. This chain's CDR3 is CASTKDYSNQPQHF. The DNA for the CDR3 is TGTGCCAGCACTAAGGACTATAGCAATCAGCCCCAGCATTTT.

In this sample, this clonotype turned up a few times. The V gene is TRBV5-1, the J gene TRBJ2-1; TRBD2 aligns across 10 bases. The V gene's germline CDR1 is SGHRS and CDR2 YFSETQ. CDR3 length equals 15 residues. J was trimmed by 7 bases and V by 1 base; bases with no gene match: 5. The CDR3 DNA sequence: TGCGCCAGCAGCTTGATAAGCGGGGGGGGGAATGAGCAGTTCTTC. It is translated as CASSLISGGGNEQFF. Supplemented by reference TRBV5-1 and TRBJ2-1, the full variable domain reads KAGVTQTPRYLIKTRGQQVTLSCSPISGHRSVSWYQQTPGQGLQFLFEYFSETQRNKGNFPGRFSGRQFSNSRSEMNVSTLELGDSALYLCASSLISGGGNEQFFGPGTRLTVL.

The chain couples TRBV4-1 to TRBJ2-1; tentative D call: TRBD2 (5 bases). The J call is in doubt because the DNA end fits TRBJ2-7 better. The CDR3 spans 18 residues. Germline V lookup: CDR1 MGHRA, CDR2 YSYEKL. CDR3 sequence reads: CASSQDAAGSVPYNEQYF. The CDR3 nucleotides read TGCGCCAGCAGCCAAGACGCCGCGGGTAGCGTTCCCTACAATGAGCAGTACTTC.

The rearrangement uses TRBV28 and TRBJ1-1; perhaps TRBD1 as D (6 bases). V lost 3 bases and J 0 bases, leaving 17 bases between the germline ends. The germline V gene encodes CDR1 MDHEN and CDR2 SYDVKM. This CDR3 comprises 17 residues. The CDR3 bases are TGTGCCAGCAGTTTTGGGGGCCGGGGAGGGATGAACACTGAAGCTTTCTTT. Protein sequence: CASSFGGRGGMNTEAFF.

This clonotype appeared a few times. The rearrangement joins TRBV10-3 to TRBJ1-1; D not resolved. From germline, CDR1 is ENHRY and CDR2 SYGVKD. Trimming pared 11 bases from V and 4 bases from J, leaving 17 bases between. The CDR3 has 13 residues. CDR3 DNA sequence: TGTGCCCTCACAATTGGGGAGGGCACTGAAGCTTTCTTT. Protein sequence: CALTIGEGTEAFF.

The chain is built from TRBV20-1 and TRBJ2-3; 12 bases map to TRBD2. V lost 0 bases, J lost 3 bases, and 7 bases stayed unmatched. There are 17 residues in the CDR3. CDR1 is DFQATT, CDR2 SNEGSKA, per germline (reference sequence). CDR3 DNA: TGCAGTGCTAGAGATCCCCTAGCGGGGGGGCCAACAGATACGCAGTATTTT. Translated, it gives CSARDPLAGGPTDTQYF.

The rearrangement uses TRBV28 and TRBJ2-1, with no clear D. V gave up 6 bases and J gave up 5 bases, with 20 bases separating them. The CDR3 extends over 16 amino acids. CDR1 MDHEN and CDR2 SYDVKM come from the germline V gene. As DNA, the CDR3 is TGTGCCAGCAGCCCGACGGATTGGGCAACCCACAATGAGCAGTTCTTC. This translates into CASSPTDWATHNEQFF.